The following is a T cell receptor (beta chain) sequence with its context. This sample was included in a study of blood T cell repertoires in COVID-19. Study-level background: Acute-phase and convalescent COVID-19 samples originated in the United States, Italy and Spain.

CDR1 SNHLY and CDR2 FYNNEI come from the germline V gene. Trimming pared 4 bases from V and 2 bases from J, leaving 15 bases between. CDR3 length: 15 residues. Original processing methods: From reference gene primer amplification, estimates of nucleated cell counts were derived. Clones were read by immunoSEQ multiplex PCR, and TCRdb kept only the in-frame ones, dropping some. V, J and clone size are those of that table, while D and trimming were read from the DNA. The sample records 150,000 or so clones, more than 70% being singletons. Sequenced material: peripheral blood. The receptor comes from a man between 18 and 29 years old with active or convalescent COVID-19. The chain links TRBV2 to TRBJ2-7, with D possibly TRBD2 on 5 matching bases. The CDR3 DNA reads TGTGCCAGCAGTGTGTCGCTAGCCGTAACCTACGAGCAGTACTTC. Translating gives CASSVSLAVTYEQYF.